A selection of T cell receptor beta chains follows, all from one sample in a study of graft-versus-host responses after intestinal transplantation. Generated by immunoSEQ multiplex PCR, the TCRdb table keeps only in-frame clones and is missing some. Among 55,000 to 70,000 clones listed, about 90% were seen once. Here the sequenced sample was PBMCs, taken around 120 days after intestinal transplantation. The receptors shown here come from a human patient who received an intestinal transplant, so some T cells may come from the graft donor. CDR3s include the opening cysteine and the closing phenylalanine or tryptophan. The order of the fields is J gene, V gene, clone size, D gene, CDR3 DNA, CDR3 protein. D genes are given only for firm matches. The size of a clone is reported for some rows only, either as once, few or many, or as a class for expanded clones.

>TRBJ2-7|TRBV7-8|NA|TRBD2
TGTGCCAGCAGCTTAGTGGGGAGGGCTTCCTACGAGCAGTACTTC
CASSLVGRASYEQYF
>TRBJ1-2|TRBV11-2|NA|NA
TGTGCCAGCAGCTTAGTCCCAGCTAACTATGGCTACACCTTC
CASSLVPANYGYTF
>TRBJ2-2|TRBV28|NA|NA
TGTGCCAGCAGGGATACAGGGTCGGGGCTAGCATTCACCGGGGAGCTGTTTTTT
CASRDTGSGLAFTGELFF
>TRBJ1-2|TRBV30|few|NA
TGTGCCTGGAGTGTATTGCGGGGTCCGGGGGGCTACACCTTC
CAWSVLRGPGGYTF
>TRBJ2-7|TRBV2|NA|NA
TGTGCCAGCAGTTCCGGGCAGGGGGGGGAGCAGTACTTC
CASSSGQGGEQYF
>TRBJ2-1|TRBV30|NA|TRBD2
TGTGCCTGGAGTCCCCTAGCGGGGATTGAGCAGTTCTTC
CAWSPLAGIEQFF
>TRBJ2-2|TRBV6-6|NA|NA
TGTGCCAGCAGTTATCAACCCGAGAACACCGGGGAGCTGTTTTTT
CASSYQPENTGELFF
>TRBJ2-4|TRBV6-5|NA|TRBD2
TGTGCCAGCAGGCCGGGGGGGGGAAACATTCAGTACTTC
CASRPGGGNIQYF
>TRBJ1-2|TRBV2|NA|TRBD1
TGTGCCAGCAGTGGCACAGGGGGTGGCTACACCTTC
CASSGTGGGYTF
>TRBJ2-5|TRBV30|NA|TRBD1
TGTGCCTGGAGAAAACAGGGGGCGGGTGAGACCCAGTACTTC
CAWRKQGAGETQYF
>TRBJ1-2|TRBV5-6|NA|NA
TGTGCCAGCAGCTACCTCACAGCGAACTATGGCTACACCTTC
CASSYLTANYGYTF
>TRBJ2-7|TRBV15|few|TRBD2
TGTGCCACCAGCAGAGTTACTAGCGGGAGCTCCTACGAGCAGTACTTC
CATSRVTSGSSYEQYF
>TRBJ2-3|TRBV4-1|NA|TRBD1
TGCGCCAGCAGCGCCCCCGGGACAGGGGACACAGATACGCAGTATTTT
CASSAPGTGDTDTQYF
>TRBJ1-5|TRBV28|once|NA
TGTGCCAGCAACCCAGGGTTAAGCGCTCGCGGCAATCAGCCCCAGCATTTT
CASNPGLSARGNQPQHF
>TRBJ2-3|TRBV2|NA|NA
TGTGCCAGCTCCCAACCAGGGGGGACGCAGTATTTT
CASSQPGGTQYF
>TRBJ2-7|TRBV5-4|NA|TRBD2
TGTGCCAGCAGCTTGAAAGTAGCGGGGGCCTACGAGCAGTACTTC
CASSLKVAGAYEQYF
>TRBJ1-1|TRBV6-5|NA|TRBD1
TGTGCCAGCAGTTACTCGGACAGGGGTGGCACTGAAGCTTTCTTT
CASSYSDRGGTEAFF
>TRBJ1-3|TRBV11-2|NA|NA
TGTGCCAGCAGCTTATCCCCGACCTCAAACTGGGGAAACACCATATATTTT
CASSLSPTSNWGNTIYF